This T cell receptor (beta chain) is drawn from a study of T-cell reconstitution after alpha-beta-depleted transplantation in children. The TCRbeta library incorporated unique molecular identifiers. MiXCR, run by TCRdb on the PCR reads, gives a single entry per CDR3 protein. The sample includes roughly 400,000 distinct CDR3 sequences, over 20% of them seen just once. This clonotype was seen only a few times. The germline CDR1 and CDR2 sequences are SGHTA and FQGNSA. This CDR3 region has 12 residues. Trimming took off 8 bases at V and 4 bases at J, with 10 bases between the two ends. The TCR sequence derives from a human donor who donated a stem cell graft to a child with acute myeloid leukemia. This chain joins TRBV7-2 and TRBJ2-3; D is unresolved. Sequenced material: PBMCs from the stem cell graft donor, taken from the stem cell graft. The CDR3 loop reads CASGKPADTQYF. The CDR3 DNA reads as TGTGCCAGCGGGAAGCCTGCAGATACGCAGTATTTT.